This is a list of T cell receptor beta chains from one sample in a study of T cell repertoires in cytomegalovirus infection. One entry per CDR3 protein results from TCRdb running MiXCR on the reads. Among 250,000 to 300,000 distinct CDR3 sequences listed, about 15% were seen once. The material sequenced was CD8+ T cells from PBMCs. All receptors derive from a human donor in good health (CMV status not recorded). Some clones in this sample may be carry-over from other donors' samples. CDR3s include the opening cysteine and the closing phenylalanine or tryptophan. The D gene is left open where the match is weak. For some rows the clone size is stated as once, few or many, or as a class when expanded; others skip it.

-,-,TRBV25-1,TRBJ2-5,TGTGCCAGGACGGTTGGACCCCACCCCCACTTC,CARTVGPHPHF
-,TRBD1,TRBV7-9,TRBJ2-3,TGTGCCAGCAGCAACCGGGACAGGGATACAGATACGCAGTATTTT,CASSNRDRDTDTQYF
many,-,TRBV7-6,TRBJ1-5,TGTGCCAGCAGTTCCGGGGGAGGGGTAGGACAGCCCCAGCATTTT,CASSSGGGVGQPQHF
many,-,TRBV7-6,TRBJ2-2,TGTGCCAGCAGCGTAGTACCCGGGACGGGAAACACCGGGGAGCTGTTTTTT,CASSVVPGTGNTGELFF
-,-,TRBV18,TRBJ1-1,TGTGCCAGCTCACCACTGGTCGAGTCGGGACCTGAAGCTTTCTTT,CASSPLVESGPEAFF
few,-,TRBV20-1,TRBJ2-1,TGCAGTGCTATTCAACGAGACGGGGCCGAATACAATGAGCAGTTCTTC,CSAIQRDGAEYNEQFF
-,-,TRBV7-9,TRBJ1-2,TGTGCCAGCAACCTGAGGGAAGGCGGCTACACCTTC,CASNLREGGYTF
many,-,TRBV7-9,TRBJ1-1,TGTGCCAGCAGCTACATAGGTGAAGCTTTCTTT,CASSYIGEAFF
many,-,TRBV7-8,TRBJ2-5,TGTGCCAGCAGCCTGGGCCGTGGGCAGGGCGGAAAGACCCAGTACTTC,CASSLGRGQGGKTQYF
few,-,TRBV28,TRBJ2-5,TGTGCCAGCAGTGACAGTCGAGGGGTGGAGACCCAGTACTTC,CASSDSRGVETQYF
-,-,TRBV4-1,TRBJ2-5,TGCGCCAGCAGCCAAGACCCTGGGACACCCAGGGCGACCCAGTACTTC,CASSQDPGTPRATQYF
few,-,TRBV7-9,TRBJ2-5,TGTGCCACTCAGAACAGGGAGAGTGGCCAAGAGACCCAGTACTTC,CATQNRESGQETQYF
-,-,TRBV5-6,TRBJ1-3,TGTGCCAGCGGGCTCGGCCCGGGAAACACCATATATTTT,CASGLGPGNTIYF
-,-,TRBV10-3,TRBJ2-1,TGTGCCATCAGTGAAGTGGTACAGGGTATCGATGAGCAGTTCTTC,CAISEVVQGIDEQFF
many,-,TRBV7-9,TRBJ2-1,TGTGCCAGCAGTTGGGGCCATGAGCAGTTCTTC,CASSWGHEQFF
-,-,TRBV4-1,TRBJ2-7,TGCGCCAGCAGCCAAATTCAGGGAGGGGGCTACGAGCAGTACTTC,CASSQIQGGGYEQYF
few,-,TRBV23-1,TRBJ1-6,TGCGCCAGCAGTCATGGCCAGGGGAATTCACCCCTCCACTTT,CASSHGQGNSPLHF
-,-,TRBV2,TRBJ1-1,TGTGCCAGCAGTGATGTGAAGGTCTTTAGCACTGAAGCTTTCTTT,CASSDVKVFSTEAFF
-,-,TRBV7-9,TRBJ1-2,TGTGCCAGCAGCTCCCATGATATCGGGGACACCTTC,CASSSHDIGDTF
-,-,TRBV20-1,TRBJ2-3,TGCAGTGCTAGAGATCGAGACAGGAGGACCAATTTGTACACAGATACGCAGTATTTT,CSARDRDRRTNLYTDTQYF
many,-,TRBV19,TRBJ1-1,TGTGCCAGTAGTATTGGGGCTGAAGCTTTCTTT,CASSIGAEAFF
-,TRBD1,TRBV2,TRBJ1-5,TGTGCCAGCAGTGACGACAGGGTTCAGCCCCAGCATTTT,CASSDDRVQPQHF